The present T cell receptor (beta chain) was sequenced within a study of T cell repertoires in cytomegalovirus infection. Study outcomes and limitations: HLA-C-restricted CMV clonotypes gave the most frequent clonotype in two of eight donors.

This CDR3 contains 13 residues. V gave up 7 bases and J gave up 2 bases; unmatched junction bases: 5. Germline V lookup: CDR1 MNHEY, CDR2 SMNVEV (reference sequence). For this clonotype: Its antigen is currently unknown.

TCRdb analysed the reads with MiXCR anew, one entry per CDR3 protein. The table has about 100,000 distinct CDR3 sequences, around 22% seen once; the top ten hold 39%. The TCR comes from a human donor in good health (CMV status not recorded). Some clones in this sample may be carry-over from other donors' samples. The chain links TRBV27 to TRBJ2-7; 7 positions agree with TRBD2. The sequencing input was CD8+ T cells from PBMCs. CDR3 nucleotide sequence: TGTGCCAGCACTGGACTAGACGCCTACGAGCAGTACTTC. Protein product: CASTGLDAYEQYF.